The next 16 T cell receptor beta chains were all read from a single sample in a study of glioma-infiltrating T cells. Amplification of TCR alpha and beta CDR3 regions from RNA used iRepertoire nested multiplex PCR. TCRdb redid the calling of the multiplex PCR reads with MiXCR, one entry per CDR3 protein. The table records more than 800 distinct CDR3 sequences, around three fifths of them present only once. The sample comprised glioma tissue, nonneoplastic brain tissue, or PBMCs (not recorded which). These receptors all stem from a human donor with low-grade glioma or glioblastoma, undergoing nonglioma brain surgery, or in good health (not recorded which).

Turning to this clonotype: Mismatch with germline at one junction end may stem from a read error. The rearrangement joins TRBV6-1 to TRBJ1-4; D not resolved. CDR1 and CDR2 from the germline V gene are MNHNS and SASEGT. This CDR3 has 14 residues. CDR3 bases: TGTGCCAGCACTAGGGATGCAACTAATGAAAAACTGGGGTTT. This codes for CASTRDATNEKLGF.

By sample fraction, this clonotype is large. The chain employs TRBV15 and TRBJ1-4, with D possibly TRBD1 on 6 matching bases. V was clipped by 5 bases and J by 8 bases, with 15 bases between them. Per the germline V gene, CDR1 is LNHNV and CDR2 is YYDKDF (reference sequence). This CDR3 contains 14 residues. This CDR3 is CATSLTGTREKLFF. The CDR3 DNA reads TGTGCCACCAGCCTTACAGGGACCCGCGAAAAACTGTTTTTT.

By share, this clonotype ranks as large. The genes are TRBV4-1 and TRBJ2-1; D is uncertain. Germline-derived CDR1 and CDR2 are MGHRA and YSYEKL. Deletions cut 0 bases from V and 8 bases from J, with 2 bases between. The CDR3 spans 11 residues. CDR3 coding DNA: TGCGCCAGCAGCCAAGACCATGAGCAGTTCTTC. It encodes CASSQDHEQFF.

By proportion, this clonotype is medium-sized (0.01 to 0.1%). The rearrangement joins TRBV29-1 to TRBJ2-3; 11 nucleotides align to TRBD1. The V and J ends lost 1 base and 6 bases, in that order; junction bases with no gene match: 3. This CDR3 is 14 amino acids long. The germline CDR1 and CDR2 sequences are SQVTM and ANQGSEA. CDR3 nucleotides: TGCAGCGTTGAAGGCGGACAGGGGGCTGATACGCAGTATTTT. Protein product: CSVEGGQGADTQYF.

Turning to this clonotype: Mismatch with germline at one junction end may stem from a read error. The J gene is TRBJ1-1, the V gene TRBV6-2 or TRBV6-3; D not certain. Germline V gives CDR1 MNHEY, CDR2 SVGEGT. The CDR3 loop spans 11 amino acids. The CDR3 reads CVSIRMTEAFF. The CDR3 DNA is TGTGTCAGCATCAGGATGACTGAAGCTTTCTTT.

This clonotype is large in the sample. The rearrangement joins TRBV7-9 to TRBJ2-1; 12 positions agree with TRBD1. The V gene's germline CDR1 is SEHNR and CDR2 FQNEAQ (reference sequence). CDR3 size: 16 residues. Trimming cost V 5 bases and J 9 bases; bases outside gene matches: 11. CDR3 sequence: CASSRLPGQGASEQFF. The DNA of the CDR3 is TGTGCCAGCAGCCGCTTACCGGGACAGGGGGCGAGTGAGCAGTTCTTC. Based on the CDR3 plus reference TRBV7-9 and TRBJ2-1, the full variable domain is DTGVSQNPRHKITKRGQNVTFRCDPISEHNRLYWYRQTLGQGPEFLTYFQNEAQLEKSRLLSDRFSAERPKGSFSTLEIQRTEQGDSAMYLCASSRLPGQGASEQFFGPGTRLTVL.

The chain uses TRBV7-4 and TRBJ1-3, with D unresolved. Germline loops: CDR1 SGHVT, CDR2 SQSDAQ. With 4 bases removed from V and 16 bases from J, the gap between germline ends came to 23 bases. The CDR3 has 14 amino acids. CDR3: CASSSTSSGNTLYF. CDR3 bases: TGTGCCAGCAGCTCGACATCTTCTGGAAATACGCTCTATTTT.

In this sample, this clonotype turned up many times. The chain couples TRBV29-1 to TRBJ2-1; the D gene could be TRBD1 or TRBD2 (5 bases each). The CDR3 loop spans 12 amino acids. Germline CDR1 SQVTM, CDR2 ANQGSEA. V was trimmed by 2 bases and J by 6 bases, leaving 8 bases between them. CDR3 protein: CSVERGANEQFF. CDR3 DNA sequence: TGCAGCGTTGAAAGAGGGGCCAATGAGCAGTTCTTC.

V and J are TRBV2 and TRBJ2-4; a possible D gene is TRBD1 (6 bases). V gave up 4 bases and J gave up 8 bases, with 12 bases separating them. The CDR3 is 13 residues long. Germline assignment: CDR1 SNHLY and CDR2 FYNNEI. Here the CDR3 reads CASSVPGAYIQYF. The CDR3 nucleotides read TGTGCCAGCAGTGTCCCAGGGGCCTACATTCAGTACTTC.

With regard to this clonotype: The CDR3 carries no conserved terminal phenylalanine or tryptophan, so it likely arises from a read error. This sequence joins TRBV7-2 and TRBJ2-3; D might be TRBD1 (6 bases). Germline V gene data show CDR1 as SGHTA and CDR2 as FQGNSA. The CDR3 extends over 15 amino acids. The CDR3 DNA sequence: TGTGCCCGCAGCATAGTCAAGGGGGTCGCAGAGAAGCAGTATGTT. Protein product: CARSIVKGVAEKQYV.

The chain is built from TRBV27 and TRBJ1-5; 9 nucleotides match TRBD1. There are 16 residues in the CDR3. Germline-derived CDR1 and CDR2 are MNHEY and SMNVEV (reference sequence). The V segment lost 6 bases and the J segment 7 bases; nucleotides outside the gene matches: 13. The CDR3 coding sequence is TGTGCCAGCAGCCGGGGACAGGGATCAGGAGGGCAGCCCCAGCATTTT. It encodes CASSRGQGSGGQPQHF.

A single count supports this clonotype. The rearrangement links TRBV7-9 to TRBJ2-1; 10 bases align to TRBD1. The CDR3 sequence is 13 residues long. V lost 6 bases, J lost 8 bases, and 4 bases stayed unmatched. CDR1 is SEHNR, CDR2 FQNEAQ, per germline (reference sequence). The CDR3 nucleotides read TGTGCCAGCAGTACTGGACAGGGGGATGAGCAGTTCTTC. Residues: CASSTGQGDEQFF. The complete variable domain, with remaining parts taken from reference TRBV7-9 and TRBJ2-1, reads DTGVSQNPRHKITKRGQNVTFRCDPISEHNRLYWYRQTLGQGPEFLTYFQNEAQLEKSRLLSDRFSAERPKGSFSTLEIQRTEQGDSAMYLCASSTGQGDEQFFGPGTRLTVL.

This clonotype is judged medium-sized (0.01 to 0.1%). The chain is built from TRBV4-2 and TRBJ1-3, with D maybe TRBD1 (6 bases). CDR3 length equals 17 residues. The V and J ends lost 0 bases and 4 bases respectively, with 16 bases between them. Per germline, CDR1 LGHNA and CDR2 YNFKEQ. DNA for the CDR3: TGTGCCAGCAGCCAAGATAGGGCAGGGGTAAGGGGAAACACCATATATTTT. The encoded protein is CASSQDRAGVRGNTIYF.

This clonotype was detected many times. V and J are TRBV30 and TRBJ1-1; TRBD1 agrees at 8 bases. The CDR3 spans 15 residues. With 2 bases clipped from V and 4 bases from J, the junction kept 9 bases outside the gene matches. The germline gives CDR1 GTSNPN, CDR2 SVGIG (reference sequence). The CDR3 DNA follows: TGTGCCTGGAGTTGGGTGGCAGGGGGCCCCACTGAAGCTTTCTTT. Translation: CAWSWVAGGPTEAFF. Together with reference TRBV30 and TRBJ1-1, the CDR3 gives the full variable domain: SQTIHQWPATLVQPVGSPLSLECTVEGTSNPNLYWYRQAAGRGLQLLFYSVGIGQISSEVPQNLSASRPQDRQFILSSKKLLLSDSGFYLCAWSWVAGGPTEAFFGQGTRLTVV.

This CDR3 is CASGTGQNTEAFF. The CDR3 DNA sequence: TGTGCAAGCGGTACCGGACAGAACACTGAAGCTTTCTTT. The rearrangement links TRBV27 to TRBJ1-1; TRBD1 might be the D (5 bases). CDR1 is MNHEY, CDR2 SMNVEV, per germline (reference sequence). The CDR3 totals 13 residues.

For this clonotype: The junction departs from the called germline gene at one end, perhaps through a read error. The gene calls are TRBV6-4 and TRBJ1-1, with a weak D call TRBD1 (6 bases). This CDR3 comprises 12 residues. Germline V gives CDR1 MRHNA, CDR2 SNTAGT. The CDR3 is CASSLGTTEVFF. In DNA form, the CDR3 reads TGTGCTAGCAGTCTTGGGACAACAGAAGTCTTCTTT.